These 3 T cell receptor beta chains share one sample of origin, sequenced in a study of T-cell memory formation after mild COVID-19. Each CDR3 protein gets one entry after TCRdb re-called the 5' RACE reads with MiXCR. In the table there are around 220,000 distinct CDR3 sequences, over 15% of which are singletons. Sequences were obtained from PBMCs or a T cell subset sorted from them (not recorded which). The source of these receptors is a man aged 18 to 30 who had mild COVID-19 (a few samples of this study predate the infection). Cell type and time point are not known.

The chain's CDR3 is CASLHDSGGTDEQFF. CDR3 DNA: TGCGCCAGCTTACATGATAGCGGGGGGACCGATGAGCAGTTCTTC. The chain employs TRBV5-1 and TRBJ2-1, with TRBD2 matching 10 bases. Germline lookup yields CDR1 SGHRS and CDR2 YFSETQ. This CDR3 comprises 15 residues. J was trimmed by 8 bases and V by 7 bases; bases with no gene match: 12.

The J gene is TRBJ1-2, the V gene TRBV27; D is uncertain. Trimming shortened V by 5 bases and J by 7 bases, and 17 bases separated the two germline ends. From germline, CDR1 is MNHEY and CDR2 SMNVEV (reference sequence). The CDR3 is 14 amino acids. The CDR3 reads CASSRTVSMGGYTF. CDR3 DNA sequence: TGTGCCAGCAGTCGGACGGTATCGATGGGTGGCTACACCTTC.

This clonotype occurred many times. The J gene is TRBJ1-1, the V gene TRBV5-1, with D uncertain. V was shortened by 5 bases and J by 3 bases, with 11 bases between the two germline ends. From germline, CDR1 is SGHRS and CDR2 YFSETQ. The CDR3 spans 13 residues. The CDR3 loop reads CASRSRRDTEAFF. CDR3 in DNA: TGCGCCAGCAGAAGCAGGAGGGACACTGAAGCTTTCTTT. The full variable domain, in which reference TRBV5-1 and TRBJ1-1 provide the parts outside the CDR3, is KAGVTQTPRYLIKTRGQQVTLSCSPISGHRSVSWYQQTPGQGLQFLFEYFSETQRNKGNFPGRFSGRQFSNSRSEMNVSTLELGDSALYLCASRSRRDTEAFFGQGTRLTVV.